This is a list of T cell receptor beta chains from one sample in a study of cytomegalovirus exposure and HLA in healthy donors. Assay: immunoSEQ multiplex PCR; the TCRdb copy retains only in-frame clones and omits some. The sample holds about 160,000 clones, roughly four fifths seen once. Sequenced: PBMCs. Every receptor here comes from a female donor in good health and CMV-seronegative. CDR3s include the opening cysteine and the closing phenylalanine or tryptophan. The D gene is left open where the match is weak. The listing skips clone size in some rows; elsewhere it reads once, few, many or a size class.

. . TRBJ1-2 TRBV25-1 TGTGCCAGCAGTGAATCCCCGGAGAACTATGGCTACACCTTC CASSESPENYGYTF
. . TRBJ2-1 TRBV18 TGTGCCAGCTCATCCATTGAGGGTTCCTACAATGAGCAGTTCTTC CASSSIEGSYNEQFF
. . TRBJ1-1 TRBV28 TGTGCCAGCCAGGGGAAAGAAGCTTTCTTT CASQGKEAFF
. TRBD2 TRBJ2-7 TRBV4-3 TGCGCCAGCAGCCAACGGACTAGCGGGGCCTACGAGCAGTACTTC CASSQRTSGAYEQYF
few . TRBJ1-1 TRBV11-2 TGTGCCAGCAGCCTACAGTGGAACACTGAAGCTTTCTTT CASSLQWNTEAFF
. . TRBJ2-7 TRBV19 TGTGTCAACCCGGGGAAGTCCACCTACGAGCAGTACTTC CVNPGKSTYEQYF
few TRBD2 TRBJ2-2 TRBV9 TGTGCCAGCAGCGGACAGGGACTAGCTGCCACCGGGGAGCTGTTTTTT CASSGQGLAATGELFF
. . TRBJ1-1 TRBV7-9 TGTGCCAGCAGCATCCAGCGAGGTACTGAAGCTTTCTTT CASSIQRGTEAFF
. . TRBJ1-2 TRBV4-3 TGCGCCAGCAGCCAAGGCGGATGGGGGGTGGGTAACTATGGCTACACCTTC CASSQGGWGVGNYGYTF
. . TRBJ2-5 TRBV5-1 TGCGCCAGCAGCTTGGTGGGAGAAGAGACCCAGTACTTC CASSLVGEETQYF
. . TRBJ2-7 TRBV5-5 TGTGCCAGCAGCTCCACCGGGGGCTCCTACGAGCAGTACTTC CASSSTGGSYEQYF
. TRBD2 TRBJ2-4 TRBV13 TGTGCCAGCAGCTCCCCTCTAGCGGACCAAAACATTCAGTACTTC CASSSPLADQNIQYF
once TRBD2 TRBJ2-1 TRBV15 TGTGCCACCAGCAGGGGCCGACTAGCGGGGTGGGATGAGCAGTTCTTC CATSRGRLAGWDEQFF
. TRBD2 TRBJ2-3 TRBV30 TGTGCCTGGAGTGTAGGTAGGGCTAGCGGGACAGATACGCAGTATTTT CAWSVGRASGTDTQYF
. . TRBJ2-7 TRBV19 TGTGCCAGTAGTATGGGGCCTACCTACGAGCAGTACTTC CASSMGPTYEQYF
. . TRBJ2-3 TRBV5-1 TGCGCCAGCAGCTTCGCGGGGGCCCGCACAGATACGCAGTATTTT CASSFAGARTDTQYF
. TRBD2 TRBJ2-1 TRBV7-8 TGTGCCAGCAGCTTACCTATAGCGGGAGGTCCCTACAATGAGCAGTTCTTC CASSLPIAGGPYNEQFF
. TRBD1 TRBJ2-7 TRBV29-1 TGCAGCGTTACTACAGGGGGCCGCGAGCAGTACTTC CSVTTGGREQYF
. TRBD2 TRBJ2-3 TRBV28 TGTGCCAGCAGTACCGGACTAGCCGATACGCAGTATTTT CASSTGLADTQYF
. TRBD1 TRBJ1-4 TRBV19 TGTGCCAGTAGTACGCGGACAGGTGTAATCGAAAAACTGTTTTTT CASSTRTGVIEKLFF
. . TRBJ1-5 TRBV11-3 TGTGCCAGCAGCTCCTCGGGACACCGTAGGTGCAATCAGCCCCAGCATTTT CASSSSGHRRCNQPQHF
few TRBD1 TRBJ2-5 TRBV28 TGTGCCATAAATAGGGGGCTTCGGGAGACCCAGTACTTC CAINRGLRETQYF
. TRBD1 TRBJ2-3 TRBV5-8 TGTGCCAGCAGCTTGGCAGGGACAGCTAGCACAGATACGCAGTATTTT CASSLAGTASTDTQYF
. . TRBJ2-1 TRBV9 TGTGCCAGCAGCGTAGCCCTTTCCTACAATGAGCAGTTCTTC CASSVALSYNEQFF
few TRBD2 TRBJ2-7 TRBV7-3 TGTGCCAGCAGCCCCCAGGGCGGGGGGAGGTACGAGCAGTACTTC CASSPQGGGRYEQYF
. . TRBJ1-3 TRBV15 TGTGCCACCAGCAGAGTCGAGGACACCATATATTTT CATSRVEDTIYF
few . TRBJ1-1 TRBV19 TGTGCCAGCAGTAGAGTGGACACTGAAGCTTTCTTT CASSRVDTEAFF
. TRBD2 TRBJ2-5 TRBV5-1 TGCGCCAGCAGCTTGGCCTGGACTAGCGGGAGGATAGAGACCCAGTACTTC CASSLAWTSGRIETQYF
. . TRBJ2-3 TRBV18 TGTGCCAGCTCACCACTAGTCATCTGGGCGTCTAGCACAGATACGCAGTATTTT CASSPLVIWASSTDTQYF
. . TRBJ1-1 TRBV29-1 TGCAGCGGTGGAGGGAGGGGGAACACTGAAGCTTTCTTT CSGGGRGNTEAFF
. TRBD2 TRBJ2-1 TRBV5-1 TGCGCCAGCAGCTCGACTAGCGGGGGGGCTGTGATCAATGAGCAGTTCTTC CASSSTSGGAVINEQFF
. . TRBJ1-1 TRBV7-9 TGTGCCAGCAGCACGCCCTGGCAGGCGGAGGGCTTGAACACTGAAGCTTTCTTT CASSTPWQAEGLNTEAFF
few . TRBJ2-2 TRBV5-1 TGCGCCAGCAGCTTGGCCTATAATAGTCCCACCGGGGAGCTGTTTTTT CASSLAYNSPTGELFF